These T cell receptor beta chains were read from a single sample in a study of blood T cell repertoires in COVID-19. TCRdb keeps only in-frame clones here, not all; method: immunoSEQ multiplex PCR. The sample lists 250,000 to 300,000 clones; under 90% were seen once. Specimen: peripheral blood. The receptor set was obtained from a woman in her fifties or sixties with active or convalescent COVID-19. The CDR3 runs from the conserved cysteine through the conserved F or W. Each record gives: V gene, clone size, D gene, CDR3 length, J gene, CDR3 DNA, CDR3 protein. D genes are given only for firm matches. The size entry is marked missing in some rows and otherwise reads once, few, many or a size class.

>TRBV4-3|NA|NA|13|TRBJ2-7
TGCGCCAGCAGCCCCCTCGAGGGCTACGAGCAGTACTTC
CASSPLEGYEQYF
>TRBV5-1|NA|NA|11|TRBJ2-7
TGCGCCAGCAGCTTAGAAGAGGAGCAGTACTTC
CASSLEEEQYF
>TRBV19|NA|NA|15|TRBJ2-2
TGTGCCAGTAGTATCGGCCAGTCAGGCACCGGGGAGCTGTTTTTT
CASSIGQSGTGELFF
>TRBV3-1/TRBV3-2|NA|NA|15|TRBJ2-3
TGTGCCAGCAGCCCCACCGCGGGACCCACAGATACGCAGTATTTT
CASSPTAGPTDTQYF
>TRBV24-1|NA|NA|12|TRBJ2-3
TGTGCCCAAGGGGCGATCACAGATACGCAGTATTTT
CAQGAITDTQYF
>TRBV7-9|once|NA|16|TRBJ2-7
TGTGCCAGCAACCATTATACAGGAGTCCTCTCCTACGAGCAGTACTTC
CASNHYTGVLSYEQYF
>TRBV3-1/TRBV3-2|few|TRBD1|15|TRBJ1-4
TGTGCCAGCAGCCAGCTCCGGGACAGGGGGCAAAAACTGTTTTTT
CASSQLRDRGQKLFF
>TRBV3-1/TRBV3-2|NA|NA|13|TRBJ2-4
TGTGCCAGCAGCCAAGCGGGGGGCCATATTCAGTACTTC
CASSQAGGHIQYF
>TRBV6-5|many|NA|15|TRBJ2-7
TGTGCCAGCAGGCGAGACAGGGGAGGGGACTACGAGCAGTACTTC
CASRRDRGGDYEQYF
>TRBV4-3|NA|NA|15|TRBJ1-2
TGCGCCAGCAGCCAAGGACCACAGAGGGACTATGGCTACACCTTC
CASSQGPQRDYGYTF
>TRBV6-5|few|TRBD2|15|TRBJ2-7
TGTGCCAGCGGGAGTAGCGGGGGGGGATCCTACGAGCAGTACTTC
CASGSSGGGSYEQYF
>TRBV6-2/TRBV6-3|NA|NA|16|TRBJ2-5
TGTGCCAGCAGTCCCGGCGTGAGCGGGCTACAAGAGACCCAGTACTTC
CASSPGVSGLQETQYF
>TRBV6-4|NA|TRBD1|17|TRBJ1-2
TGTGCCAGCAGCCCCCGGGGGACAGGCCCTCCTACGGCGGGCTACACCTTC
CASSPRGTGPPTAGYTF
>TRBV6-2/TRBV6-3|NA|TRBD2|17|TRBJ2-3
TGTGCCAGCAGTTACTCGGGGACTAGCGGGGACACAGATACGCAGTATTTT
CASSYSGTSGDTDTQYF
>TRBV5-6|NA|TRBD1|15|TRBJ2-3
TGTGCCAGCAGCTTCAGGGGGACCAGCACAGATACGCAGTATTTT
CASSFRGTSTDTQYF
>TRBV29-1|once|TRBD2|14|TRBJ2-2
TGCAGCGGGGATAGCGGGGGGAACACCGGGGAGCTGTTTTTT
CSGDSGGNTGELFF
>TRBV10-3|NA|NA|14|TRBJ2-3
TGTGCCATCAGGGACTTAGCAATGCCAGATACGCAGTATTTT
CAIRDLAMPDTQYF
>TRBV2|NA|NA|14|TRBJ2-3
TGTGCCAGCGTTCAGAGCGGAAACACAGATACGCAGTATTTT
CASVQSGNTDTQYF
>TRBV10-3|NA|TRBD1|13|TRBJ1-2
TGTGCCATCAGGGCTCAGGGGGCGTATGGCTACACCTTC
CAIRAQGAYGYTF
>TRBV7-3|few|NA|13|TRBJ2-2
TGTGCCAGCAGCTTAAATTCAGGCGGGGAGCTGTTTTTT
CASSLNSGGELFF
>TRBV6-5|once|NA|13|TRBJ1-2
TGTGCCAGCAGTTCCGGGATCCACTATGGCTACACCTTC
CASSSGIHYGYTF
>TRBV7-6|NA|TRBD2|16|TRBJ2-1
TGTGCCAGCAGCGGGGGCCTATGGCGGGGGGACAATGAGCAGTTCTTC
CASSGGLWRGDNEQFF
>TRBV10-3|NA|TRBD1|14|TRBJ1-2
TGTGCCATCAGCCTGGGACAGGCGGACTATGGCTACACCTTC
CAISLGQADYGYTF
>TRBV6-5|NA|NA|14|TRBJ1-1
TGTGCCAGCAGTTACTTGGAGACAGTCAGTGAAGCTTTCTTT
CASSYLETVSEAFF
>TRBV4-3|NA|NA|14|TRBJ2-7
TGCGCCAGCAGCCAAGGAGTAGTAACGGCACCCGGGGACTTC
CASSQGVVTAPGDF
>TRBV11-1|NA|NA|15|TRBJ2-6
TGTGCCAGCAGCTCCAATCCTGTAGAGGCCAACGTCCTGACTTTC
CASSSNPVEANVLTF
>TRBV4-1|NA|TRBD1|15|TRBJ1-1
TGCGCCAGCAGCCGGGCGACAGGGGCTGGCACTGAAGCTTTCTTT
CASSRATGAGTEAFF
>TRBV5-1|many|NA|15|TRBJ1-1
TGCGCCAGCAGCTTGGACGGGGTTAGGGACACTGAAGCTTTCTTT
CASSLDGVRDTEAFF
>TRBV15|NA|NA|16|TRBJ1-1
TGTGCCACCAGCAGTTTAACCGGGACATGGAGGCCTGAAGCTTTCTTT
CATSSLTGTWRPEAFF
>TRBV5-6|NA|NA|16|TRBJ2-1
TGTGCCAGCAGCTTGGGACTGTTAGTAGAATTCAATGAGCAGTTCTTC
CASSLGLLVEFNEQFF
>TRBV7-9|NA|TRBD1|14|TRBJ1-1
TGTGCCAGCAGCCGGACAGGGATCTACACTGAAGCTTTCTTT
CASSRTGIYTEAFF
>TRBV7-9|NA|NA|13|TRBJ1-1
TGTGCCAGCAGCTTAGTTAACGGAGCTGAAGCTTTCTTT
CASSLVNGAEAFF
>TRBV29-1|few|NA|12|TRBJ1-1
TGCAGCGGGGTGCCTCCCGACTTTAGACCTTTCTTT
CSGVPPDFRPFF
>TRBV27|few|NA|13|TRBJ1-1
TGTGCCAGCAGTCGCACAGTGAACACTGAAGCTTTCTTT
CASSRTVNTEAFF
>TRBV7-3|NA|TRBD1|15|TRBJ1-2
TGTGCCAGCGCGAAAACACCAGAGGACAGGGCAACGTACACCTTC
CASAKTPEDRATYTF
>TRBV28|NA|NA|15|TRBJ2-5
TGTGCCAGCAGTCCACCCCTGGGGCAGGTCGAGACCCAGTACTTC
CASSPPLGQVETQYF
>TRBV3-1/TRBV3-2|NA|NA|14|TRBJ2-2
TGTGCCAGCAGCCTCTCGGCGAACACCGGGGAGCTGTTTTTT
CASSLSANTGELFF
>TRBV7-2|NA|NA|17|TRBJ2-2
TGTGCCAGCAGCTTTGCCCGACAGCGGGCGATCACCGGGGAGCTGTTTTTT
CASSFARQRAITGELFF
>TRBV19|NA|NA|15|TRBJ2-7
TGTGCCAGTAGTATAGCCCCAGGGCCAAACTACGAGCAGTACTTC
CASSIAPGPNYEQYF
>TRBV7-9|few|NA|14|TRBJ1-2
TGTGCCAGCAGCTTAGGTCGACCGACTAATGGCTACACCTTC
CASSLGRPTNGYTF
>TRBV7-9|NA|NA|17|TRBJ2-5
TGTGCCAGCAGCTTATTTCCTAACGCCGGGGTCCAAGAGACCCAGTACTTC
CASSLFPNAGVQETQYF
>TRBV30|NA|NA|15|TRBJ1-3
TGTGCCTGGAGTGTACTAGGGAACTCTGGAAACACCATATATTTT
CAWSVLGNSGNTIYF